These 11 T cell receptor beta chains originate from one sample sequenced in a study of cytomegalovirus exposure and HLA in healthy donors (dated by TCRdb to about 2017). Library method: the immunoSEQ multiplex PCR assay. The multiplex PCR relied on a mix of 60 forward primers for TCR Vbeta segments and 13 reverse primers for TCR Jbeta segments. What TCRdb holds here is the immuneACCESS table cut down to in-frame rearrangements. Part of the clones is not present; checked against another copy, under half of the missing clones reflect an unresolved V gene, and the others are unexplained. This sample has some 190,000 clones in its table, and 77% of those were observed once. About 1.5% of the sample comes from the top ten. Sequencing was performed on PBMCs. Every receptor here comes from a man in his late teens or twenties in good health and CMV-seronegative.

V and J are TRBV6-4 and TRBJ2-7; perhaps TRBD1 as D (5 bases). This CDR3 spans 12 amino acids. V lost 6 bases, J lost 2 bases, and 8 bases lay in between. Looked up from germline, CDR1 is MRHNA and CDR2 is SNTAGT. CDR3 DNA: TGTGCCAGCAGGGGCAGGGCCTACGAGCAGTACTTC. This codes for CASRGRAYEQYF.

V is TRBV5-6 and J is TRBJ1-3, with D hard to call. Germline CDR1 is SGHDT and CDR2 is YYEEEE. Trimming stripped 0 bases from V and 0 bases from J, with 10 bases between. The CDR3 runs to 16 residues. CDR3 nucleotide sequence: TGTGCCAGCAGCTTGGTGCGGGAGAGCTCTGGAAACACCATATATTTT. Protein: CASSLVRESSGNTIYF.

For the CDR3, the DNA is TGTGCCAGTTCCTCAGGACAGCTCGTTGTTGATAATGAAAAACTGTTTTTT. It codes for CASSSGQLVVDNEKLFF. The chain is built from TRBV7-9 and TRBJ1-4; a weak D match, TRBD1 (6 bases). The CDR3 runs 17 residues. V was shortened by 9 bases and J by 4 bases, with 24 bases between the two germline ends. Germline V gene data show CDR1 as SEHNR and CDR2 as FQNEAQ (reference sequence). Based on the CDR3 plus reference TRBV7-9 and TRBJ1-4, the full variable domain is DTGVSQNPRHKITKRGQNVTFRCDPISEHNRLYWYRQTLGQGPEFLTYFQNEAQLEKSRLLSDRFSAERPKGSFSTLEIQRTEQGDSAMYLCASSSGQLVVDNEKLFFGSGTQLSVL.

This chain uses TRBV6-5 with TRBJ2-7; no definite D call. The CDR3 loop spans 12 amino acids. Germline assignment: CDR1 MNHEY and CDR2 SVGAGI. V lost 2 bases and J lost 5, with 7 bases in between. DNA for the CDR3: TGTGCCAGCAGTTACCCCAGAAACGAGCAGTACTTC. It translates to CASSYPRNEQYF.

This chain uses TRBV7-2 with TRBJ2-7, with 7 bases identical to TRBD1. The CDR3 extends over 16 amino acids. Germline CDR1 reads SGHTA; CDR2 reads FQGNSA. V shed 1 base and J 5 bases; nucleotides not matched to a gene: 11. In DNA form, the CDR3 reads TGTGCCAGCAGCTTAGATCGCCGACAGGGACCCCACGAGCAGTACTTC. This gives the protein CASSLDRRQGPHEQYF.

The J gene is TRBJ1-6, the V gene TRBV7-2; 7 positions match TRBD1. Germline V gene lookup returns CDR1 SGHTA and CDR2 FQGNSA. The CDR3 spans 16 residues. V trimming: 1 base; J trimming: 4 bases; junction bases outside the gene matches: 4. CDR3 DNA: TGTGCCAGCAGCTTAGAGGGGGCGCGTTATAATTCACCCCTCCACTTT. Translating it yields CASSLEGARYNSPLHF.

The CDR3 spells CASARPGGTDTQYF. In DNA, the CDR3 is TGTGCCAGCGCGAGGCCCGGGGGCACAGATACGCAGTATTTT. The chain employs TRBV2 and TRBJ2-3; tentatively, D is TRBD2 (5 bases). Deletions cut 8 bases from V and 1 base from J, with 13 bases between. In germline, CDR1 is SNHLY, CDR2 FYNNEI. This CDR3 is built from 14 residues.

This clone was detected a few times. The genes are TRBV5-1 and TRBJ2-1, with 7 bases aligning to TRBD2. V trimming: 1 base; J trimming: 0 bases; junction bases outside the gene matches: 22. This CDR3 contains 22 residues. Germline loops: CDR1 SGHRS, CDR2 YFSETQ. The CDR3 is CASSLFATIPGGTLSSYNEQFF. In nucleotides, the CDR3 is TGCGCCAGCAGCTTGTTCGCGACGATTCCCGGGGGGACCCTCAGCTCCTACAATGAGCAGTTCTTC.

J is TRBJ2-7 and V is TRBV19, with TRBD1 matching over 9 bases. Germline V gene lookup returns CDR1 LNHDA and CDR2 SQIVND (reference sequence). The junction had 4 bases not matched to a gene; V was cut back by 5 bases and J by 2 bases. This CDR3 is built from 14 residues. The CDR3 region is CASSVGTGTYEQYF. As DNA, the CDR3 is TGTGCCAGTAGTGTAGGGACAGGGACCTACGAGCAGTACTTC.

The chain joins TRBV2 to TRBJ1-1; 7 nucleotides match TRBD1. The CDR3 spans 18 residues. Germline V lookup: CDR1 SNHLY, CDR2 FYNNEI. The V and J ends lost 2 bases and 1 base, in that order; junction bases with no gene match: 13. The CDR3 reads CASSEWIRQGIRNTEAFF. For the CDR3, the DNA is TGTGCCAGCAGTGAATGGATTAGACAGGGTATTCGGAACACTGAAGCTTTCTTT.

This clone was recorded only once. This chain connects TRBV27 to TRBJ2-5; 9 bases are shared with TRBD2. Judging by the DNA end, TRBJ2-7 fits better; the J call may be wrong. This CDR3 is built from 16 residues. Germline assignment: CDR1 MNHEY and CDR2 SMNVEV (reference sequence). For the CDR3, the DNA is TGTGCCAGCAGTTTTCTGGCGGGAGGGGGAACTTACGAGCAGTACTTC. Translation gives CASSFLAGGGTYEQYF.